This T cell receptor (beta chain) was sequenced during a study of T cells in Graves' hyperthyroidism and ophthalmopathy. Overall study findings and caveats: Most expanded thyroid clonotypes above 0.001 recurred in blood.

About this clonotype itself: Its target is unknown.

Amplification of TCR beta CDR3 regions used RNA as the template. Primed by the HTBI set, a first-round RT-PCR was run on the TCR CDR3. TCRdb re-analysed the multiplex PCR reads in MiXCR, keeping a single row per CDR3 protein. The sample consists of about 600,000 distinct CDR3 sequences, more than 15% of them appearing once. Individuals with ophthalmopathy presented a Clinical Activity Score of at least 3, a NOSPECS grade of at least 4 and a duration under 3 months. Germline loops: CDR1 DFQATT, CDR2 SNEGSKA (reference sequence). This CDR3 spans 12 amino acids. V was pared by 4 bases and J by 5 bases, with 3 bases of the junction left unmatched.

The TCR was taken from a woman in her thirties or forties with Graves' ophthalmopathy. This chain links TRBV20-1 with TRBJ2-5, with 8 bases fitting TRBD2. Sequenced input: blood. The CDR3: CSAKGGGETQYF. The CDR3 nucleotides are TGCAGTGCTAAGGGCGGGGGGGAGACCCAGTACTTC.